Below, 12 T cell receptor beta chains from the same sample are listed, as sequenced in a study of long-term antiretroviral therapy in people with HIV. immunoSEQ v3.0 was run at survey level. The repertoire was sequenced with immunoSEQ multiplex PCR; TCRdb's copy has only in-frame clones and lacks some. Among over 10,000 clones listed, approximately 71% were seen once. Material: unsorted PBMCs, obtained 0.5 years before starting antiretroviral therapy. These receptors were collected from a woman aged 35 to 49 with HIV.

This chain joins TRBV9 and TRBJ2-2; 7 bases are shared with TRBD2. The J segment lost 2 bases and the V segment lost 4 bases, leaving 5 bases of the junction unmatched. CDR3 length equals 15 residues. Germline CDR1 and CDR2: SGDLS and YYNGEE. The CDR3 spells CASSQSGDNTGELFF. The DNA of the CDR3 is TGTGCCAGCAGCCAGAGCGGGGATAACACCGGGGAGCTGTTTTTT.

The V gene is TRBV7-9, the J gene TRBJ2-1; TRBD2 matches at 14 bases. CDR3 length: 15 amino acids. Trimming at V came to 5 bases and at J to 8 bases, leaving 5 bases not matched to a gene. Germline V CDR1 and CDR2: SEHNR, FQNEAQ (reference sequence). DNA for the CDR3: TGTGCCAGCAGCACCGGGACTAGCGGGAGCGATGAGCAGTTCTTC. This encodes CASSTGTSGSDEQFF.

The chain combines TRBV5-4 with TRBJ1-2, with 8 bases matching TRBD1. The CDR3 consists of 14 residues. The V segment lost 0 bases and the J segment 6 bases; nucleotides outside the gene matches: 4. Looked up from germline, CDR1 is SGHNT and CDR2 is YYREEE (reference sequence). The CDR3 protein is CASSLEGQAHGYTF. The CDR3 nucleotides are TGTGCCAGCAGCTTGGAGGGACAGGCCCATGGCTACACCTTC. Using reference TRBV5-4 and TRBJ1-2 for the parts outside the CDR3, the full variable domain is ETGVTQSPTHLIKTRGQQVTLRCSSQSGHNTVSWYQQALGQGPQFIFQYYREEENGRGNFPPRFSGLQFPNYSSELNVNALELDDSALYLCASSLEGQAHGYTFGSGTRLTVV.

This chain links TRBV12-5 with TRBJ1-1, with D maybe TRBD1 (5 bases). Germline CDR1 is LGHNT and CDR2 is FRNRAP. The CDR3 loop spans 11 amino acids. Trimming shortened V by 1 base and J by 9 bases, and 6 bases separated the two germline ends. The CDR3 is CASGLGGKAFF. CDR3 sequence (DNA): TGTGCTAGTGGTTTGGGGGGGAAAGCTTTCTTT.

This chain uses TRBV11-3 with TRBJ2-6, with 11 bases that match TRBD1. CDR1 and CDR2 (germline): SGHNT, YENEEA. The ends lost 5 bases at V and 0 bases at J; junction bases unmatched: 12. CDR3 size: 20 residues. The CDR3: CASSTGQGAFLSSGANVLTF. The CDR3 DNA is TGTGCCAGCAGCACAGGACAGGGGGCATTCCTTAGCTCTGGGGCCAACGTCCTGACTTTC.

V usage is TRBV19 and J usage is TRBJ2-7, with D maybe TRBD2 (5 bases). Between the trimmed V and J ends, which lost 1 base and 2 bases, there was a span of 12 bases. The CDR3 consists of 15 residues. CDR1 and CDR2 from the germline V gene are LNHDA and SQIVND (reference sequence). This CDR3 reads CASSIGGGSPYEQYF. Written as DNA, the CDR3 is TGTGCCAGTAGTATAGGTGGAGGATCCCCCTACGAGCAGTACTTC.

The chain carries TRBV4-3 and TRBJ1-1, with 9 bases identical to TRBD1. CDR3 length equals 14 residues. V was pared by 3 bases and J by 6 bases, with 5 bases of the junction left unmatched. Germline CDR1 is LGHNA and CDR2 is YSLEER. DNA of the CDR3: TGCGCCAGCAGCCAGGGACAGGGTCGCGCTGAAGCTTTCTTT. This codes for CASSQGQGRAEAFF.

This clone has just one count. The chain uses TRBV30 and TRBJ2-3, with a weak D call TRBD2 (6 bases). Germline assignment: CDR1 GTSNPN and CDR2 SVGIG (reference sequence). This CDR3 region has 12 residues. V lost 4 bases and J 5 bases, leaving 10 bases between the germline ends. CDR3 sequence reads: CAWTRERDTQYF. The CDR3 bases are TGTGCCTGGACCCGGGAGAGAGATACGCAGTATTTT.

Within the sample, this clone is large. CDR3 loop: CASSQPALWPDPSPQHF. Written as DNA, the CDR3 is TGCGCCAGCAGTCAACCTGCGCTTTGGCCGGACCCTTCCCCCCAGCATTTT. The V and J genes are TRBV23-1 and TRBJ1-5, with D uncertain. TRBV23-1 is annotated as an ORF whose role is uncertain. Trimming cost V 2 bases and J 10 bases, with 24 bases left between them. The CDR3 extends over 17 amino acids.

The rearrangement uses TRBV5-6 and TRBJ1-6; D might be TRBD1 (5 bases). The germline V gene has CDR1 SGHDT and CDR2 YYEEEE. The CDR3 totals 14 residues. Trimming took 0 bases from V and 7 from J, leaving 8 bases between them. The CDR3 sequence is CASSLGGGNSPLHF. The DNA of the CDR3 is TGTGCCAGCAGCTTGGGGGGCGGGAATTCACCCCTCCACTTT. Full variable domain (outside the CDR3, taken from reference TRBV5-6 and TRBJ1-6): DAGVTQSPTHLIKTRGQQVTLRCSPKSGHDTVSWYQQALGQGPQFIFQYYEEEERQRGNFPDRFSGHQFPNYSSELNVNALLLGDSALYLCASSLGGGNSPLHFGNGTRLTVT.

The chain recombines TRBV6-6 with TRBJ2-3; 8 bases agree with TRBD2. Germline V gene sequence: CDR1 MNHNY, CDR2 SVGAGI (reference sequence). This CDR3 spans 16 amino acids. The V gene end was trimmed by 0 bases and the J gene end by 5 bases; junction bases not matched to a gene: 7. CDR3 sequence: CASSYSGLVHQDTQYF. The CDR3 nucleotides read TGTGCCAGCAGTTACTCGGGACTAGTACATCAAGATACGCAGTATTTT.

V gene TRBV2 combines with J gene TRBJ2-7; a weak D match, TRBD1 (5 bases). Germline assignment: CDR1 SNHLY and CDR2 FYNNEI. Trimming cost V 4 bases and J 5 bases, with 15 bases left between them. The CDR3 spans 14 residues. The CDR3 DNA sequence: TGTGCCAGCAGTGCGGCCCAGGGTGGACACGAGCAGTACTTC. Protein product: CASSAAQGGHEQYF.